Listed here are 20 T cell receptor beta chains from one sample, sequenced in a study of CD8 T cells in Susac syndrome. RNA in amounts of roughly 0.5 to 1 ug was reverse transcribed with random hexamers. One entry per CDR3 protein, called by TCRdb with MiXCR from the immunoSEQ multiplex PCR reads. The profile shows around 150,000 distinct CDR3 sequences, approximately 95% of them singletons. Sequenced material: CD4+ T cells from PBMCs. The receptor source for this set is a human donor with multiple sclerosis.

V gene TRBV9 combines with J gene TRBJ2-2, with D perhaps matching TRBD2 (5 bases). In germline, CDR1 is SGDLS, CDR2 YYNGEE. V was trimmed by 0 bases and J by 1 base, leaving 10 bases between them. The CDR3 totals 16 residues. The DNA for the CDR3 is TGTGCCAGCAGCGTAGAAATGGCGGGGAACACCGGGGAGCTGTTTTTT. Its translation: CASSVEMAGNTGELFF.

The rearrangement links TRBV12-3 or TRBV12-4 to TRBJ2-1; 9 nucleotides match TRBD1. This CDR3 is 16 amino acids long. V shed 6 bases, J shed 5 bases, and the junction held 11 bases outside the gene matches. CDR3 DNA: TGTGCCAGCAGCCCCGAAGGGACAGGGCTAAACAATGAGCAGTTCTTC. This sequence encodes CASSPEGTGLNNEQFF.

This chain joins TRBV4-1 and TRBJ2-1, with 9 positions matching TRBD1. This CDR3 has 15 residues. The germline CDR1 and CDR2 sequences are MGHRA and YSYEKL. Unmatched junction bases numbered 5, after V lost 1 base and J lost 7 bases. CDR3 nucleotides: TGCGCCAGCAGCCAAGTCTCGACAGGGGGAAATGAGCAGTTCTTC. Translation: CASSQVSTGGNEQFF.

V and J are TRBV5-1 and TRBJ2-7; TRBD1 matches 8 bases. CDR1 and CDR2 (germline): SGHRS, YFSETQ. The CDR3 covers 15 residues. V dropped 4 bases and J dropped 9; count of bases not matched to a gene: 15. CDR3 sequence reads: CASSPTTGEGFGQYF. CDR3 bases: TGCGCCAGCAGCCCGACGACAGGGGAAGGGTTCGGGCAGTACTTC. Complete variable domain (other parts from reference TRBV5-1 and TRBJ2-7): KAGVTQTPRYLIKTRGQQVTLSCSPISGHRSVSWYQQTPGQGLQFLFEYFSETQRNKGNFPGRFSGRQFSNSRSEMNVSTLELGDSALYLCASSPTTGEGFGQYFGPGTRLTVT.

This chain links TRBV24-1 with TRBJ2-1; D gene unclear. This CDR3 contains 13 residues. V lost 0 bases and J 10 bases, leaving 9 bases between the germline ends. Germline V gene sequence: CDR1 KGHDR, CDR2 SFDVKD. CDR3 nucleotide sequence: TGTGCCACCAGTGATTTGACCACTCGAGAGCAGTTCTTC. Residues: CATSDLTTREQFF.

J is TRBJ2-1 and V is TRBV5-8, with D possibly TRBD2 on 6 matching bases. This CDR3 region has 15 residues. The germline V and J ends were trimmed by 3 bases and 0 bases, with 10 bases remaining between them. Germline values: CDR1 SGHTS, CDR2 YDEGEE. DNA for the CDR3: TGTGCCAGCAGCTCCGGGACTTCCTCCTACAATGAGCAGTTCTTC. Encoded protein: CASSSGTSSYNEQFF.

The V gene is TRBV28, the J gene TRBJ1-5; D remains unclear. CDR3 length: 13 amino acids. Germline V gene sequence: CDR1 MDHEN, CDR2 SYDVKM. V shed 5 bases and J shed 0 bases, with 5 bases lying between them. The CDR3 protein is CASSEYSNQPQHF. The CDR3 nucleotides are TGTGCCAGCAGTGAATATAGCAATCAGCCCCAGCATTTT. The variable domain in full, completed from reference TRBV28 and TRBJ1-5, reads DVKVTQSSRYLVKRTGEKVFLECVQDMDHENMFWYRQDPGLGLRLIYFSYDVKMKEKGDIPEGYSVSREKKERFSLILESASTNQTSMYLCASSEYSNQPQHFGDGTRLSIL.

The V gene is TRBV28, the J gene TRBJ2-1; 10 bases agree with TRBD1. The CDR3 length is 15 residues. Germline CDR1 reads MDHEN; CDR2 reads SYDVKM. With 10 bases clipped from V and 7 bases from J, the junction kept 13 bases outside the gene matches. CDR3: CAILDRGQGSNEQFF. The CDR3 nucleotides read TGTGCCATACTCGACAGGGGACAGGGGAGTAATGAGCAGTTCTTC.

This clonotype showed up just once. This chain uses TRBV12-3 or TRBV12-4 with TRBJ2-3; 7 positions match TRBD2. There are 16 residues in the CDR3. The V and J ends lost 0 bases and 3 bases, in that order; junction bases with no gene match: 6. The CDR3 DNA is TGTGCCAGCAGTTTAGCGTTCGGTAGCGGGACAGATACGCAGTATTTT. Translated: CASSLAFGSGTDTQYF.

This clonotype is a singleton in its sample. The chain combines TRBV29-1 with TRBJ2-1; possibly TRBD2 for D (5 bases). Deletions cut 6 bases from V and 5 bases from J, with 11 bases between. The CDR3 extends over 12 amino acids. Per germline, CDR1 SQVTM and CDR2 ANQGSEA. The CDR3 reads CSVKWGDNEQFF. CDR3 DNA: TGCAGCGTCAAGTGGGGAGACAATGAGCAGTTCTTC.

The genes are TRBV13 and TRBJ2-7, with TRBD1 matching 7 bases. Germline V gives CDR1 PRHDT, CDR2 FYEKMQ (reference sequence). V lost 9 bases to trimming and J lost 1 base; unmatched junction nucleotides: 9. The CDR3 runs to 14 residues. CDR3 nucleotide sequence: TGTGCCAGTAGGAGACAGGGACGGTCCTACGAGCAGTACTTC. Its protein product is CASRRQGRSYEQYF.

The V gene is TRBV5-1, the J gene TRBJ1-1, with 7 bases identical to TRBD1. CDR3 size: 13 residues. The ends lost 4 bases at V and 11 bases at J; junction bases unmatched: 11. Per the germline V gene, CDR1 is SGHRS and CDR2 is YFSETQ. CDR3 nucleotide sequence: TGCGCCAGCAGCACCGGGACAGCCGGAGGGGCTTTCTTT. Translated, it gives CASSTGTAGGAFF. The full variable domain, its missing parts supplied by reference TRBV5-1 and TRBJ1-1, is KAGVTQTPRYLIKTRGQQVTLSCSPISGHRSVSWYQQTPGQGLQFLFEYFSETQRNKGNFPGRFSGRQFSNSRSEMNVSTLELGDSALYLCASSTGTAGGAFFGQGTRLTVV.

The chain joins TRBV2 to TRBJ1-5, with D possibly TRBD1 on 5 matching bases. With 7 bases removed from V and 2 bases from J, the gap between germline ends came to 15 bases. The V gene's germline CDR1 is SNHLY and CDR2 FYNNEI. There are 15 residues in the CDR3. DNA for the CDR3: TGTGCCAGCAAGGGCCAGGGCCTTCGCAATCAGCCCCAGCATTTT. It yields the protein CASKGQGLRNQPQHF. The variable domain in full, with the rest retrieved from reference TRBV2 and TRBJ1-5, is EPEVTQTPSHQVTQMGQEVILRCVPISNHLYFYWYRQILGQKVEFLVSFYNNEISEKSEIFDDQFSVERPDGSNFTLKIRSTKLEDSAMYFCASKGQGLRNQPQHFGDGTRLSIL.

The chain recombines TRBV19 with TRBJ2-7; D is undetermined. The CDR3 spans 14 residues. V was cut by 1 base and J by 4 bases, with 11 bases left in between. In germline, CDR1 is LNHDA, CDR2 SQIVND (reference sequence). The CDR3 nucleotides are TGTGCCAGTAGTATAGGTTTCTGGAGTTACGAGCAGTACTTC. Amino acid sequence: CASSIGFWSYEQYF.

The chain has TRBV7-3 and TRBJ2-7; 7 bases fit TRBD1. The germline V gene has CDR1 SGHTA and CDR2 FQGTGA. The CDR3 consists of 13 residues. Germline trimming cut 3 bases from V and 9 bases from J; bases unmatched to any gene: 8. The CDR3 is CASSLGTGAPQYF. The CDR3 DNA follows: TGTGCCAGCAGCTTGGGTACAGGGGCCCCGCAGTACTTC.

The chain carries TRBV3-1 and TRBJ1-5; D gene unclear. With 4 bases removed from V and 5 bases from J, the gap between germline ends came to 6 bases. Germline values: CDR1 LGHDT, CDR2 YNNKEL (reference sequence). The length of the CDR3 is 12 residues. In nucleotides, the CDR3 is TGTGCCAGCAGCCGGTTGGATCAGCCCCAGCATTTT. It encodes CASSRLDQPQHF.

This chain uses TRBV2 with TRBJ2-3; D not resolved. The CDR3 is 13 amino acids. Germline V CDR1 and CDR2: SNHLY, FYNNEI. V lost 4 bases to trimming and J lost 3 bases, with 8 bases between them. The chain's CDR3 is CASSVRGTDTQYF. The CDR3 DNA reads as TGTGCCAGCAGTGTTCGCGGTACAGATACGCAGTATTTT.

The V and J genes are TRBV12-5 and TRBJ1-2, with D unresolved. The CDR3 loop spans 12 amino acids. V dropped 5 bases and J dropped 4 bases, with 8 bases sitting between them. The germline gives CDR1 LGHNT, CDR2 FRNRAP. CDR3 nucleotides: TGTGCTAGTGGTCAGAGGAGCTATGGCTACACCTTC. As protein: CASGQRSYGYTF. The whole variable domain, filled in from reference TRBV12-5 and TRBJ1-2, reads DARVTQTPRHKVTEMGQEVTMRCQPILGHNTVFWYRQTMMQGLELLAYFRNRAPLDDSGMPKDRFSAEMPDATLATLKIQPSEPRDSAVYFCASGQRSYGYTFGSGTRLTVV.

This chain joins TRBV2 and TRBJ2-6; D is uncertain. This CDR3 has 15 amino acids. Per germline, CDR1 SNHLY and CDR2 FYNNEI. V was trimmed by 4 bases and J by 1 base, leaving 8 bases between them. The CDR3 reads CASSVRGSGANVLTF. DNA for the CDR3: TGTGCCAGCAGTGTCCGAGGTTCTGGGGCCAACGTCCTGACTTTC.

This sequence joins TRBV3-1 and TRBJ1-1; D is undetermined. Germline V CDR1 and CDR2: LGHDT, YNNKEL (reference sequence). The V gene lost 1 base and the J gene lost 7 bases, with 10 bases spanning the gap. The CDR3 length is 13 residues. CDR3 DNA: TGTGCCAGCAGCCAAGCTGTGGGCAATGAAGCTTTCTTT. This encodes CASSQAVGNEAFF. The whole variable domain, filled in from reference TRBV3-1 and TRBJ1-1, reads DTAVSQTPKYLVTQMGNDKSIKCEQNLGHDTMYWYKQDSKKFLKIMFSYNNKELIINETVPNRFSPKSPDKAHLNLHINSLELGDSAVYFCASSQAVGNEAFFGQGTRLTVV.